Listed below are T cell receptor beta chains from one sample, sequenced in a study of CD8 T cells in Susac syndrome. A single record per CDR3 protein comes from TCRdb applying MiXCR to the immunoSEQ multiplex PCR reads. The sample holds some 250,000 distinct CDR3 sequences, 90% to 96% seen once. The specimen was CD4+ T cells from PBMCs. The receptor source for this set is a human donor with Susac syndrome. Both conserved end residues are part of each CDR3. The order of the fields is clone size, J gene, D gene, V gene, CDR3 protein, CDR3 DNA. D genes are given only for firm matches. Clone size appears in some rows only: once, few, many, or a class for an expanded clone.

NA TRBJ2-5 TRBD1 TRBV7-7 CASSLVQGEETQYF TGTGCTAGCAGCTTAGTACAGGGGGAAGAGACCCAGTACTTC
NA TRBJ2-5 NA TRBV20-1 CSARDDFTPSGPQETQYF TGCAGTGCTAGAGATGACTTCACGCCGTCCGGCCCTCAAGAGACCCAGTACTTC
NA TRBJ2-5 TRBD1 TRBV4-1 CASSQTGSGGQETQYF TGCGCCAGCAGCCAAACAGGGTCAGGGGGACAAGAGACCCAGTACTTC
NA TRBJ2-7 TRBD2 TRBV20-1 CSASTSGSSYEQYF TGCAGTGCTAGCACTAGCGGAAGCTCCTACGAGCAGTACTTC
NA TRBJ2-2 TRBD2 TRBV5-1 CASSVLAGDVGGELFF TGCGCCAGCAGCGTTCTAGCGGGAGATGTTGGCGGGGAGCTGTTTTTT
NA TRBJ2-3 NA TRBV18 CASSPDLTDTQYF TGTGCCAGCTCACCGGATTTGACAGATACGCAGTATTTT
NA TRBJ1-5 NA TRBV27 CASSLSRDSQPQHF TGTGCCAGCAGTTTATCAAGAGACAGTCAGCCCCAGCATTTT
NA TRBJ1-1 NA TRBV30 CAWNRDGTEAFF TGTGCCTGGAACAGGGATGGAACTGAAGCTTTCTTT
NA TRBJ1-2 NA TRBV4-1 CASSRLTGMFSYGYTF TGCGCCAGCAGTCGGCTGACAGGAATGTTCTCCTATGGCTACACCTTC
NA TRBJ2-7 NA TRBV20-1 CSAIPAGPAYEQYF TGCAGTGCCATTCCCGCGGGACCAGCTTACGAGCAGTACTTC
NA TRBJ2-1 NA TRBV20-1 CSARDGSTPHYNEQFF TGCAGTGCTAGAGATGGGTCCACGCCTCACTACAATGAGCAGTTCTTC
NA TRBJ1-4 NA TRBV5-6 CASSLVGKGGEKLFF TGTGCCAGCAGCTTGGTTGGAAAGGGCGGTGAAAAACTGTTTTTT
NA TRBJ2-4 NA TRBV6-5 CASSRTALTKNIQYF TGTGCCAGCAGTCGGACAGCATTGACCAAAAACATTCAGTACTTC
NA TRBJ2-1 NA TRBV21-1 CASSRRDRLYNEQFF TGTGCCAGCAGCCGCCGGGACAGATTATACAATGAGCAGTTCTTC
NA TRBJ2-3 NA TRBV4-1 CASSQDPRLNTDTQYF TGCGCCAGCAGCCAAGATCCTAGGTTAAACACAGATACGCAGTATTTT
NA TRBJ2-5 TRBD2 TRBV20-1 CSAINRGSGETQYF TGCAGTGCTATTAACCGCGGGAGTGGAGAGACCCAGTACTTC
NA TRBJ2-2 NA TRBV25-1 CASSELGNGELFF TGTGCCAGCAGTGAATTGGGAAACGGGGAGCTGTTTTTT
NA TRBJ2-5 TRBD1 TRBV7-9 CASSLGTGAEETQYF TGTGCCAGCAGCTTAGGGACAGGGGCCGAAGAGACCCAGTACTTC
NA TRBJ1-2 NA TRBV7-8 CASSAHSGPGGHGYTF TGTGCCAGCAGCGCACACTCCGGGCCTGGGGGCCATGGCTACACCTTC
NA TRBJ2-7 TRBD1 TRBV24-1 CATTGGYEQYF TGTGCCACTACAGGGGGCTACGAGCAGTACTTC
once TRBJ1-1 TRBD1 TRBV5-1 CASSTRQGLHEAFF TGCGCCAGCAGCACTCGACAGGGCTTGCATGAAGCTTTCTTT
once TRBJ2-3 NA TRBV5-1 CASSLVTAGGTDTQYF TGCGCCAGCAGCTTGGTTACGGCAGGGGGGACAGATACGCAGTATTTT
NA TRBJ2-3 TRBD2 TRBV5-4 CASSLALAEHTDTQYF TGTGCCAGCAGCTTGGCCCTAGCGGAGCACACAGATACGCAGTATTTT
NA TRBJ2-7 NA TRBV9 CASSQQGSGDEQYF TGTGCCAGCAGCCAACAGGGATCAGGCGACGAGCAGTACTTC
NA TRBJ1-2 NA TRBV6-6 CASSYSGGVYGYTF TGTGCCAGCAGTTACTCGGGGGGGGTGTATGGCTACACCTTC
NA TRBJ1-2 NA TRBV6-5 CASRLGQGHGYTF TGTGCCAGCAGGCTGGGGCAGGGACATGGCTACACCTTC
once TRBJ2-1 TRBD2 TRBV12-3/TRBV12-4 CASSPRTSFYNEQFF TGTGCCAGCAGTCCCCGGACTAGCTTCTACAATGAGCAGTTCTTC
NA TRBJ2-2 TRBD1 TRBV25-1 CASSEGDRYTGELFF TGTGCCAGCAGTGAAGGGGACAGATACACCGGGGAGCTGTTTTTT
NA TRBJ2-3 NA TRBV20-1 CSARAPPVGGWGTDTQYF TGCAGTGCTAGAGCCCCTCCGGTGGGGGGATGGGGCACAGATACGCAGTATTTT
NA TRBJ2-7 TRBD2 TRBV14 CASSQLGTIAYEQYF TGTGCCAGCAGCCAACTTGGGACTATAGCCTACGAGCAGTACTTC
NA TRBJ2-3 NA TRBV30 CAVGGEPGGTQYF TGTGCGGTGGGCGGGGAGCCCGGCGGTACGCAGTATTTT
NA TRBJ2-1 NA TRBV3-1 CASSLAAQDEQFF TGTGCCAGCAGCCTCGCGGCCCAGGATGAGCAGTTCTTC
NA TRBJ1-5 NA TRBV28 CASSRNQGPEGPQHF TGTGCCAGCAGCAGAAATCAGGGTCCCGAGGGGCCCCAGCATTTT
NA TRBJ1-1 NA TRBV12-3/TRBV12-4 CASSFLGVNTEAFF TGTGCCAGCAGTTTTTTGGGAGTGAACACTGAAGCTTTCTTT
NA TRBJ1-1 NA TRBV12-3/TRBV12-4 CASSLGARTENTEAFF TGTGCCAGCAGTTTAGGAGCTAGGACAGAGAACACTGAAGCTTTCTTT
NA TRBJ2-7 TRBD2 TRBV4-1 CASSQGRLADNSTYEQYF TGCGCCAGCAGCCAAGGGAGGCTAGCGGATAATTCAACCTACGAGCAGTACTTC
NA TRBJ2-1 TRBD2 TRBV20-1 CSASGPLAGRLYNEQFF TGCAGTGCTAGTGGTCCGCTAGCGGGTAGACTCTACAATGAGCAGTTCTTC
NA TRBJ2-7 NA TRBV29-1 CSVGQPYEQYF TGCAGCGTTGGACAACCCTACGAGCAGTACTTC
NA TRBJ1-1 TRBD1 TRBV10-2 CASSGEVRGLVAFF TGCGCCAGCAGTGGGGAAGTCAGGGGGTTGGTAGCTTTCTTT
NA TRBJ2-5 TRBD2 TRBV7-9 CASSTPGLAGAETQYF TGTGCCAGCAGCACTCCTGGACTAGCGGGAGCAGAGACCCAGTACTTC
NA TRBJ2-5 TRBD2 TRBV20-1 CSARDLPSSGPQYF TGCAGTGCTAGAGATCTCCCTTCTAGCGGCCCACAGTACTTC
NA TRBJ1-5 TRBD1 TRBV19 CASSITGGDQPQHF TGTGCCAGTAGTATCACAGGGGGAGATCAGCCCCAGCATTTT
once TRBJ2-7 NA TRBV18 CASSPGTNSYEQYF TGTGCCAGCTCACCGGGAACTAACTCCTACGAGCAGTACTTC
NA TRBJ2-3 NA TRBV24-1 CATSDRGGADTQYF TGTGCCACCAGTGATCGGGGTGGTGCAGATACGCAGTATTTT
NA TRBJ1-2 NA TRBV4-2 CASSQENSKSGYTF TGTGCCAGCAGCCAAGAAAACTCGAAGAGCGGCTACACCTTC